The source of this T cell receptor (beta chain) is a study of early T cells in non-severe SARS-CoV-2 infection. As for the study in general: Sequencing was performed on bulk RNA from unsorted whole blood, leaving chains unpaired.

Study results and caveats: Database matching using VDJdb favored anti-spike CD8 responses, with private and CD4 specificities left missing.

Attachment of unique molecular identifiers was made to individual cDNA molecules. A single record per CDR3 protein comes from TCRdb applying MiXCR to the 5' RACE reads. The sample lists over 75,000 distinct CDR3 sequences, about 12% occurring once. V gave up 2 bases and J gave up 5 bases; unmatched junction bases: 5. This CDR3 contains 14 residues. Germline V lookup: CDR1 MDHEN, CDR2 SYDVKM. This clonotype was seen more than once but under ten times. Its antigen is as yet unknown. Sample: whole blood. This rearrangement joins TRBV28 to TRBJ1-2; 7 bases match TRBD1. The source is an adult who was a healthcare worker with PCR-confirmed SARS-CoV-2 infection or an uninfected control (not recorded which). The DNA for the CDR3 is TGTGCCAGCAGTTTAGACAGGGCGGTTTATGGCTACACCTTC. Translation: CASSLDRAVYGYTF.